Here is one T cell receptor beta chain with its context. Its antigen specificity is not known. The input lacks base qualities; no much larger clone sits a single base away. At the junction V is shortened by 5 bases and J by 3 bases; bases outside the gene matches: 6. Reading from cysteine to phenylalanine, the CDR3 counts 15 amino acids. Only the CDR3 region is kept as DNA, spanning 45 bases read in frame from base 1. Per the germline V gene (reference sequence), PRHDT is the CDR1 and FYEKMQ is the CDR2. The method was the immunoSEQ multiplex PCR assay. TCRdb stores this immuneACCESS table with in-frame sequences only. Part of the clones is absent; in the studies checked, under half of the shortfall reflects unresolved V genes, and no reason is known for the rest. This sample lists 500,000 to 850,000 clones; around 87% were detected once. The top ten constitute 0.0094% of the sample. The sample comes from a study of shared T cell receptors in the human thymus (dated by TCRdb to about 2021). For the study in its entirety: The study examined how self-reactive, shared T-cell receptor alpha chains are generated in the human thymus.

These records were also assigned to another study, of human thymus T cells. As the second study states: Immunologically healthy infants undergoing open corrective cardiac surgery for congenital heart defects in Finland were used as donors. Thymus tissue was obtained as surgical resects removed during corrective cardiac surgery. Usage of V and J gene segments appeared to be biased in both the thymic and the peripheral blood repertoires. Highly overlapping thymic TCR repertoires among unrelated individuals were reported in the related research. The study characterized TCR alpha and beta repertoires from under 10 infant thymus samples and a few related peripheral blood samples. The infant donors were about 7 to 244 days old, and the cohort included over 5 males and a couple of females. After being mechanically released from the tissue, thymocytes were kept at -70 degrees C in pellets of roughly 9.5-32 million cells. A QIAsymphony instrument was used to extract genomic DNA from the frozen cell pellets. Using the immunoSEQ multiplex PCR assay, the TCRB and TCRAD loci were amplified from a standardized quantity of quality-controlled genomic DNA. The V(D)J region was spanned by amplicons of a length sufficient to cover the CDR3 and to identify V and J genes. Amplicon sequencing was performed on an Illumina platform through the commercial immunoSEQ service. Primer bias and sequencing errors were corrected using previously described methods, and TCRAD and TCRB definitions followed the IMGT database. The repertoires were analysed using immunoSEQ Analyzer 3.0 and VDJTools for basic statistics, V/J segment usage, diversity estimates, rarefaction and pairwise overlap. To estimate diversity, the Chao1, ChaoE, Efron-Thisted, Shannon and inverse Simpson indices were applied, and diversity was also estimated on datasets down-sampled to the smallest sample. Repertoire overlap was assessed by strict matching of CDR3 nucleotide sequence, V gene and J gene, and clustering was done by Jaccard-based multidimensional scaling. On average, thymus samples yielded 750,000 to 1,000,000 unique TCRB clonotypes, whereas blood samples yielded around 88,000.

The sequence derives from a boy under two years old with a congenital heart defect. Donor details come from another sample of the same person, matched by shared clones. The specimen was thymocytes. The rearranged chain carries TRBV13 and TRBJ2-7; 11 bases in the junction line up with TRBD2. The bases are TGTGCCAGCAGCCCCCGGACTAGCGGGTTCTACGAGCAGTACTTC. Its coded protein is CASSPRTSGFYEQYF.